The clone carrying this T cell receptor (beta chain) has a count of ten or more. These data belong to a study of response to subunit inactivated influenza vaccine. TCRdb processed the RT-PCR reads anew with MiXCR; each CDR3 protein has one entry. The repertoire holds more than 150,000 distinct CDR3 sequences, with around a tenth as singletons. The clonotype was recovered from a man aged 50 to 60 who received an inactivated influenza vaccine. The starting material was non-naive T cells sorted from PBMCs, obtained on the day of vaccination.

DNA for the CDR3: TGCAGCGTTGAGTCCGGGACAGGGACCGAGCAGTACTTC. It specifies CSVESGTGTEQYF. The chain is built from TRBV29-1 and TRBJ2-7; 9 bases agree with TRBD1. CDR1 and CDR2 from the germline V gene are SQVTM and ANQGSEA. The length of the CDR3 is 13 residues. The ends lost 3 bases at V and 6 bases at J; junction bases unmatched: 6.